This section outlines one T cell receptor beta chain sequence together with its context. Antigen unknown. Via MiXCR, TCRdb re-called the reads, giving one row per CDR3 protein. The repertoire holds approximately 280,000 distinct CDR3 sequences, with about 20% as singletons. The data belong to a study of T cell repertoires in cytomegalovirus infection. The CDR3 totals 14 residues. Germline CDR1 and CDR2: SGHTA and FQGNSA. V lost 2 bases and J lost 8, with 12 bases in between. The V call is TRBV7-2, the J call TRBJ2-2, with D perhaps assigned TRBD1 or TRBD2 (6 bases each). The clonotype originates from a human donor in good health (CMV status not recorded). Some clones in this sample may be carry-over from other donors' samples. The sample here was cultured PBMCs, taken from culture after CMV antigen stimulation. The CDR3 region is CASSLNGGPGELFF. The CDR3 DNA is TGTGCCAGCAGCTTAAATGGGGGGCCAGGGGAGCTGTTTTTT.